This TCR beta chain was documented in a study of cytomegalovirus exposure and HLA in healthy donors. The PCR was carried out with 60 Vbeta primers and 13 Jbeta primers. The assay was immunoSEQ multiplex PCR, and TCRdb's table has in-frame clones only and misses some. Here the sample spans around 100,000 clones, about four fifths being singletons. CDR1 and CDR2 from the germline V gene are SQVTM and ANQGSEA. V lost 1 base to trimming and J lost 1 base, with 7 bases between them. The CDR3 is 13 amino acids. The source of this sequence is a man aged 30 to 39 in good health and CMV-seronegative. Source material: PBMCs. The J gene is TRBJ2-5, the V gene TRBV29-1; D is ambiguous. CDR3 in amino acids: CSVEGSSQETQYF. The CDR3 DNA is TGCAGCGTTGAAGGGAGTTCCCAAGAGACCCAGTACTTC.